This TCR beta chain was identified in a study of graft-versus-host responses after intestinal transplantation. Study-level background: Transplant types were multivisceral, liver-intestinal, or isolated intestinal.

V gave up 3 bases and J gave up 6 bases; unmatched junction bases: 17. This CDR3 contains 18 residues. The germline V gene has CDR1 SGDLS and CDR2 YYNGEE. Libraries were prepared by immunoSEQ multiplex PCR; TCRdb keeps only in-frame clonotypes and omits some of them. Of some 100,000 clones in the sample, under 95% are singletons; the top ten hold over 0.06%. Regarding the study as a whole: An association linked early post-transplant HvG declines with peak circulating GvH clone levels.

Of note for this clone: The antigen is unknown.

This receptor was identified in a human donor who was the organ donor for an intestinal transplant. The chain recombines TRBV9 with TRBJ2-1, with 8 positions matching TRBD2. The sample in question was unstimulated CD8+ T cells sorted from spleen or lymph node cells, obtained before transplant. CDR3 in DNA: TGTGCCAGCAGCGCGACGGGGTGGGGAGCGGGAGAGGGCAATGAGCAGTTCTTC. Translation gives CASSATGWGAGEGNEQFF. Looking up the rest from reference TRBV9 and TRBJ2-1 gives the full variable domain: DSGVTQTPKHLITATGQRVTLRCSPRSGDLSVYWYQQSLDQGLQFLIQYYNGEERAKGNILERFSAQQFPDLHSELNLSSLELGDSALYFCASSATGWGAGEGNEQFFGPGTRLTVL.